What follows describes a single TCR beta chain. Its antigen is currently unknown. This sample was included in a study of CXCR3-negative and CXCR3-positive naive CD8 T cells. Study-level information: Sequencing yielded 120 million to 150 million TRB reads, roughly 1.5 +/- 0.3 million per library. Study-wide findings and caveats: Diversity in memory CD8+ cells fell much lower than the comparably high levels seen in both naive subsets. Naive subsets had comparable surface CD5, so TRB CDR3 properties gauged TCR strength. Against CXCR3-negative naive cells, CXCR3-positive naive cells showed more hydrophobic TRB CDR3s.

In preparing the TRB cDNA libraries, 5' RACE with UMI labels was used. TCRdb reprocessed the 5' RACE reads, with one entry per CDR3 protein and no DNA. Its table lists roughly 80,000 distinct CDR3 sequences. The CDR3 totals 19 residues. Germline CDR1 and CDR2: MNHEY and SVGEGT. This clonotype was sampled from a human donor in good health. Some clones in this sample may be carry-over from other donors' samples. The chain couples TRBV6-2 or TRBV6-3 to TRBJ2-1; TCRdb's assignment of TRBD2 cannot be checked, as there is no DNA. Sequenced: naive CXCR3+ CD8+ T cells from blood. As to subset: CD45RO-CCR7+CD27+CD95- naive CD8+ T cells expressing CXCR3 (TNR3+). The CDR3 is CASSYSGLAGGYAYNEQFF.